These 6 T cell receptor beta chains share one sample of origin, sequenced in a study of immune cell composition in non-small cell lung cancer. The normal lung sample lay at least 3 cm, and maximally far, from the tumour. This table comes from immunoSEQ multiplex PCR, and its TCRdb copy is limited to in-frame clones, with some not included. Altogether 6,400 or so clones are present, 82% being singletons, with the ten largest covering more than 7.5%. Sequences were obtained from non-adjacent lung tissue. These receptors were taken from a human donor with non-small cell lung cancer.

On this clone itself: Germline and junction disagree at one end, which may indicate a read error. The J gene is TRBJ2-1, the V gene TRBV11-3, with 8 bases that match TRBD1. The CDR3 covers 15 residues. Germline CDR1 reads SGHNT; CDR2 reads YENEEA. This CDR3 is CASSLGQGSSNEQFF. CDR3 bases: TGTGCCAGCAGCTTAGGACAGGGGTCCTCCAATGAGCAGTTCTTC.

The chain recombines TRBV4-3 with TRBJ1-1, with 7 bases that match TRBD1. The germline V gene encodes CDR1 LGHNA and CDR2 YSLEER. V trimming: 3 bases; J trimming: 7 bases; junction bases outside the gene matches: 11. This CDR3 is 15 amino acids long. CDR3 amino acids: CASSQDRNRGLEAFF. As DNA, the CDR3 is TGCGCCAGCAGCCAGGATAGAAACAGGGGACTTGAAGCTTTCTTT.

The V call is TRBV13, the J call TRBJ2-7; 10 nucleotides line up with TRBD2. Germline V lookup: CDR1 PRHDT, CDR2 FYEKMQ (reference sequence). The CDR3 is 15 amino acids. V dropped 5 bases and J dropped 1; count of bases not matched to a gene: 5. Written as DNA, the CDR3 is TGTGCCAGCAGCGCCACTAGCGGGACTTCCTACGAGCAGTACTTC. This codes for CASSATSGTSYEQYF.

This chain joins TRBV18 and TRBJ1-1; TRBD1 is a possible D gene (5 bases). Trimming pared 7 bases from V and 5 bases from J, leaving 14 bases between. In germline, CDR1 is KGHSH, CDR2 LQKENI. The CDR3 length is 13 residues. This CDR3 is CASLDRGGTEAFF. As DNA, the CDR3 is TGTGCCAGCTTAGACCGGGGGGGTACTGAAGCTTTCTTT.

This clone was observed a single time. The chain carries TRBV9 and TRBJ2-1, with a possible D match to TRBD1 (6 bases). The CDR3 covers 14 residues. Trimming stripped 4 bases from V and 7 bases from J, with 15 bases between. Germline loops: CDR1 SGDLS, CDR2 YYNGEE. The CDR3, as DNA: TGTGCCAGCAGCTCCCGGGACACGAGTAATGAGCAGTTCTTC. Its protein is CASSSRDTSNEQFF.

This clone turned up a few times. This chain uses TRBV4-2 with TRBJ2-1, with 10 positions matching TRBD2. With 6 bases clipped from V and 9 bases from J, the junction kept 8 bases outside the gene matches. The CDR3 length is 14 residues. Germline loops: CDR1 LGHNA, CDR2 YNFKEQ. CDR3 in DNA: TGTGCCAGCAGTAGAGCGGGAGGGCCCGGTGAGCAGTTCTTC. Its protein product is CASSRAGGPGEQFF.